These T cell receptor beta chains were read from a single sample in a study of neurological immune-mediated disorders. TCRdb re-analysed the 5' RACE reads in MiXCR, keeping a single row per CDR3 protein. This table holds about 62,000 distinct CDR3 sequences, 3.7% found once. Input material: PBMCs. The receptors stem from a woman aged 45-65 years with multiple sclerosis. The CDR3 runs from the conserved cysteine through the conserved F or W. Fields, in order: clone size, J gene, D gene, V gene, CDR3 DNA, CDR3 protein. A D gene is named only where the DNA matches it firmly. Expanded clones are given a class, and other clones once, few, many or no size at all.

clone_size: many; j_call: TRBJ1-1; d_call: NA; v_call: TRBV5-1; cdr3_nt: TGCGCCAGCAGCTTTCCGGGTTACACTGAAGCTTTCTTT; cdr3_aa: CASSFPGYTEAFF
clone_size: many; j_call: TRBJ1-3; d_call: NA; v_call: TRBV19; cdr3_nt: TGTGCCAGTAGTCCATCTCACCGCGGATCTGGAAACACCATATATTTT; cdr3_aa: CASSPSHRGSGNTIYF
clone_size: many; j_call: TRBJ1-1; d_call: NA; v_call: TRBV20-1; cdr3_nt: TGCAGTGCTAGAGATAGTAAGGGATTCCACATGAACACTGAAGCTTTCTTT; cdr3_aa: CSARDSKGFHMNTEAFF
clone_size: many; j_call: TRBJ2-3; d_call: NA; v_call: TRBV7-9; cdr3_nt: TGTGCCAGCAGCCAAGATGGGGGCACAGATACGCAGTATTTT; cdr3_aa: CASSQDGGTDTQYF
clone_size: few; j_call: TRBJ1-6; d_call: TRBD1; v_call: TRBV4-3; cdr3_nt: TGCGCCAGCAACAACCGGGACAGTAATTCACCCCTACACTTT; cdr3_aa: CASNNRDSNSPLHF
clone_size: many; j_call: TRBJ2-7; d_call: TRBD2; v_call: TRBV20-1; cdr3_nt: TGCAGTGCTAGACGAGTAGCGGGAGGATTTTCGGACGAGCAGTACTTC; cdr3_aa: CSARRVAGGFSDEQYF
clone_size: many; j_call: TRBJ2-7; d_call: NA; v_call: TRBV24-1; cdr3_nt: TGTGCCACCAGTGGAACAGGGCGAGAGCAGTACTTC; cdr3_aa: CATSGTGREQYF
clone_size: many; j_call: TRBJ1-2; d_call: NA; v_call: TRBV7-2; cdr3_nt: TGTGCCAGCAGACCCGACGGGGGGAGCTATGGCTACACCTTC; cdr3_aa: CASRPDGGSYGYTF
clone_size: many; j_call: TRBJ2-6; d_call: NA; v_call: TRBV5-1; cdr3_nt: TGCGCCAGCAGGGCGGCTGGAACTGGGGCCAACGTCCTGACTTTC; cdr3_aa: CASRAAGTGANVLTF
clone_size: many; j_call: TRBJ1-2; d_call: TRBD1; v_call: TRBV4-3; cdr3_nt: TGCGCCAGCAGCCAAGACCTCGGACAGGTCTATGGCTACACCTTC; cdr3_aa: CASSQDLGQVYGYTF
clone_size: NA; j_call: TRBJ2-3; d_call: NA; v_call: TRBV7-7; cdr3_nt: TGTGCTAGCAGCCCCGGACGGAGCACAGATACGCAGTATTTT; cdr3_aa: CASSPGRSTDTQYF
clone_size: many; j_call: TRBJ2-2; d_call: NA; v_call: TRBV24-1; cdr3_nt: TGTGCCAGCCGGGACGGGAACACCGGGGAGCTGTTTTTT; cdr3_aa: CASRDGNTGELFF
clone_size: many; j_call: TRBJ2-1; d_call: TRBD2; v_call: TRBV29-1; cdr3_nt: TGCAGCCTCGGGAGGGCGGGAAACAATGAGCAGTTCTTC; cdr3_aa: CSLGRAGNNEQFF
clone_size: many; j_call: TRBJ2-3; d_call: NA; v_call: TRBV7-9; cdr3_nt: TGTGCCAGCAGCTTGGCGACTAGACCTCTGCTAGATACGCAGTATTTT; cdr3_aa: CASSLATRPLLDTQYF
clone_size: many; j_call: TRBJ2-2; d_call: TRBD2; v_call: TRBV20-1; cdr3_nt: TGCAGTGCCCCTCCCCCCAGCGGGAGTATCGGGGAGCTGTTTTTT; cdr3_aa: CSAPPPSGSIGELFF
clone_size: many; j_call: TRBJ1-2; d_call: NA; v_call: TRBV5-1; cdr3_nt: TGCGCCAGCAGCCCGAGGAGACAATCTCATGGCTACACCTTC; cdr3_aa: CASSPRRQSHGYTF
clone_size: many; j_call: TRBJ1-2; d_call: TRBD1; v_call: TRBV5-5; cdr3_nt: TGTGCCAGCAGCAGCAGATCGGACAGGGGTGGCTATGGCTACACCTTC; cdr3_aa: CASSSRSDRGGYGYTF
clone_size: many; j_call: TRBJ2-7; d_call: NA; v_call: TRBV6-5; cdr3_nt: TGTGCCAGCAGTTACTCGCACAGGAGCTCCTACGAGCAGTACTTC; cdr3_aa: CASSYSHRSSYEQYF
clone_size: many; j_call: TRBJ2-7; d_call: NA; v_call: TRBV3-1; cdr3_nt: TGTGCCAGCAGCCAAGAAGACCGGGACTTCAGGCTCCACGAGCAGTACTTC; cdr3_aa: CASSQEDRDFRLHEQYF
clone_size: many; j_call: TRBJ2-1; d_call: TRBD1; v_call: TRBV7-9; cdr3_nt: TGTGCCAGCAGCGCAACAGGGGGCAGGTCCTACAATGAGCAGTTCTTC; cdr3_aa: CASSATGGRSYNEQFF
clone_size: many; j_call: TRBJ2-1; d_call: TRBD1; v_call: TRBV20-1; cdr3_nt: TGCAGTGCCCGGGGACAGGGAGGGTACAATGAGCAGTTCTTC; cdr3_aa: CSARGQGGYNEQFF
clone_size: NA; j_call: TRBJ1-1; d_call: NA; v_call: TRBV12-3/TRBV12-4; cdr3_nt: TGTGCCAGCAGTTTAGCGGGAGTCGTCACTGAAGCTTTCTTT; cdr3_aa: CASSLAGVVTEAFF
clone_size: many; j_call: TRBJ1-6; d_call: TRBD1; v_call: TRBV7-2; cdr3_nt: TGTGCCAGCAGCTTAGAAGGGACAGTAAATTCACCCCTCCACTTT; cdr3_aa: CASSLEGTVNSPLHF
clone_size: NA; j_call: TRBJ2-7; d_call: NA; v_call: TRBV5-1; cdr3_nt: TGCGCTTCGACGGACAGAGACTACGAGCAGTACTTC; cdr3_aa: CASTDRDYEQYF
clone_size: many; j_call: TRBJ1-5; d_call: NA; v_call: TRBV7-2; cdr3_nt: TGTGCCAGCAGCGGCGGACCATATAGCAATCAGCCCCAGCATTTT; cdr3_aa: CASSGGPYSNQPQHF
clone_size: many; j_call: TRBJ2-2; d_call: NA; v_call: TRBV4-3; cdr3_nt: TGCGCCAGCAGCCAAGAGGGCCCGGGCACGGGAAACACCGGGGAGCTGTTTTTT; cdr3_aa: CASSQEGPGTGNTGELFF
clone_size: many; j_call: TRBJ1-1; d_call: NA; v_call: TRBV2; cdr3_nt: TGTGCCAGCAGGTTTGAGGGAGGGACCAGAGCTTTCTTT; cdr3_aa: CASRFEGGTRAFF
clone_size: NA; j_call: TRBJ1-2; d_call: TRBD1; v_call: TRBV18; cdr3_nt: TGTGCCACCTCCGGGGACAGGCCCTATGGCTACACCTTC; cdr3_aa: CATSGDRPYGYTF
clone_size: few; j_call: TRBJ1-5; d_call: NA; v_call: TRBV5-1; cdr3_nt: TGCGCCAGCAGCTTGGAAAGAGGCCAGCCCCAGCATTTT; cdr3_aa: CASSLERGQPQHF
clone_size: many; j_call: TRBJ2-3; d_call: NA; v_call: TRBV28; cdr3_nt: TGTGCCAGCAGTACCGGTAGCGGAGCTAGCACAGATACGCAGTATTTT; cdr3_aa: CASSTGSGASTDTQYF
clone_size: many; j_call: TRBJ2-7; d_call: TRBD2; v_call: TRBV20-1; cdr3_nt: TGCAGTGCTTCTTTACTAGCGGGCCAAGGTGGCCAGTACTTC; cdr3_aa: CSASLLAGQGGQYF